This TCR beta chain was recovered during a study of blood T cell repertoires in COVID-19. Turning to the study itself: Sites in the United States, Italy and Spain provided acute and convalescent COVID-19 samples. The analysed material was cDNA or gDNA that came from T cells, B-cell-depleted T cells, or PBMCs.

Study processing details: Nucleated cell number was recorded as an estimate derived from reference gene primer amplification. Some clones are missing from TCRdb's copy, which holds only in-frame ones; the method was immunoSEQ multiplex PCR. V and J calls and clone size follow that table, whereas D and trimming were derived from the DNA. The sample consists of 50,000 to 60,000 clones, 65% to 90% of them appearing once. Trimming stripped 6 bases from V and 0 bases from J, with 11 bases between. The CDR3 runs to 15 residues. CDR1 is KGHSH, CDR2 LQKENI, per germline. This clone turned up a few times. The chain combines TRBV18 with TRBJ1-4; D is unclear. The clonotype originates from a human donor in a cohort sampled during active COVID-19. The sample comprised peripheral blood. As DNA, the CDR3 is TGTGCCAGCTCCCCTCCGGGATCAACTAATGAAAAACTGTTTTTT. This encodes CASSPPGSTNEKLFF.